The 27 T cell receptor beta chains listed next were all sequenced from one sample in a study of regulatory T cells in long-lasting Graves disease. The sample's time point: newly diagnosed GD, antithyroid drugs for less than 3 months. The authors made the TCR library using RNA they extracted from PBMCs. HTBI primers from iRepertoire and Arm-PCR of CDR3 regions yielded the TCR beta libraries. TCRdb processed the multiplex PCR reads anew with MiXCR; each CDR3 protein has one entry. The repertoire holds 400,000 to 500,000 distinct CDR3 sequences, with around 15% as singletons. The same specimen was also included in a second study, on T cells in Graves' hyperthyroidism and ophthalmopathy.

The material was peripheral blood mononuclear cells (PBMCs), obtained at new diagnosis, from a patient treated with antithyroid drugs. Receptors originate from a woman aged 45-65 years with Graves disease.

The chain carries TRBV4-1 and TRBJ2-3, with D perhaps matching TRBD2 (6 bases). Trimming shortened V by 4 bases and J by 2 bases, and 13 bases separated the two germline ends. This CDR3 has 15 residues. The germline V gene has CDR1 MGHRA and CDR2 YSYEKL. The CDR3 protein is CASSRPGTHTDTQYF. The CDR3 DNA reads TGCGCCAGCAGCCGTCCTGGGACTCACACAGATACGCAGTATTTT.

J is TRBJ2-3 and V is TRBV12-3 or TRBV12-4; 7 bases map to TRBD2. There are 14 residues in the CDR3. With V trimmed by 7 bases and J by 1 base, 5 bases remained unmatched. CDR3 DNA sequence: TGTGCCAGCACCCTGGGGAGGGGCACAGATACGCAGTATTTT. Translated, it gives CASTLGRGTDTQYF.

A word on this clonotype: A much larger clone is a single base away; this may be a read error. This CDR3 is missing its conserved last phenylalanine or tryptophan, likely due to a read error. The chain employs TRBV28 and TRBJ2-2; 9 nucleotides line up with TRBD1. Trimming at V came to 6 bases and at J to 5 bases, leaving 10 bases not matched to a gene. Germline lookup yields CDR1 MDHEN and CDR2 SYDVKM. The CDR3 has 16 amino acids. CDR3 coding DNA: TGTGCCAGCAGAGGACCGGGACAGGGCCATACCGGGGAGCTGTTTCTT. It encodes CASRGPGQGHTGELFL.

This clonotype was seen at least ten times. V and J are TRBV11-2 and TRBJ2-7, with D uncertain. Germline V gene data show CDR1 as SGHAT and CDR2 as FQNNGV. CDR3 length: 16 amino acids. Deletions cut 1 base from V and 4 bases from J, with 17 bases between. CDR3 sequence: CASSLVEEPSIYEQYF. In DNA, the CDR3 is TGTGCCAGCAGCTTAGTGGAAGAGCCTTCGATATACGAGCAGTACTTC.

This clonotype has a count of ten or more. CDR3 nucleotide sequence: TGTGCCAGCAGCTTTCGGGGCCTTCGGGAGACCCAGTACTTC. This sequence encodes CASSFRGLRETQYF. V usage is TRBV7-9 and J usage is TRBJ2-5; perhaps D is TRBD1 or TRBD2 (5 bases each). Trimming removed 3 bases from V and 5 bases from J, with 13 bases in between. The CDR3 totals 14 residues. The V gene's germline CDR1 is SEHNR and CDR2 FQNEAQ (reference sequence).

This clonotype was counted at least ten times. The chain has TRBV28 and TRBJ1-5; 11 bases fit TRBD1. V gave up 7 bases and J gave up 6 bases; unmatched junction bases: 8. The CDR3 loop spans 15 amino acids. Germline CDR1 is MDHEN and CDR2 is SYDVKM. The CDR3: CASISRTGGVQPQHF. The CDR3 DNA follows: TGTGCCAGCATATCCAGGACAGGGGGCGTTCAGCCCCAGCATTTT.

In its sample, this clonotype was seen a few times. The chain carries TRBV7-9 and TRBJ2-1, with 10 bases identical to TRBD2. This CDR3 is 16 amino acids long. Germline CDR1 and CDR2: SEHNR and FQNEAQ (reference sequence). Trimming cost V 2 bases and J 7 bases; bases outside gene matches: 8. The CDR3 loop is CASSLIDLAGENEQFF. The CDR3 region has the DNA TGTGCCAGCAGCTTAATCGACCTAGCGGGAGAGAATGAGCAGTTCTTC.

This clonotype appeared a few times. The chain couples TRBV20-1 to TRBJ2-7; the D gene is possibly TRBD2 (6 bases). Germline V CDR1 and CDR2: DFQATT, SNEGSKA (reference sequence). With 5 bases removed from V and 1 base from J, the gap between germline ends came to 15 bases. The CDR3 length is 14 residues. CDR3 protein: CSAPMEGRSYEQYF. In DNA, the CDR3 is TGCAGTGCTCCTATGGAGGGGCGATCCTACGAGCAGTACTTC.

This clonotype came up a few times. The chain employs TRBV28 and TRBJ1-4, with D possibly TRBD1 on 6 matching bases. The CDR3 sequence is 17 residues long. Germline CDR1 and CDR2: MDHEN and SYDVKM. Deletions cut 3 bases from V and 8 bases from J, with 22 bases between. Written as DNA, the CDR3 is TGTGCCAGCAGTTTGTCAGCCTCGGGGGCGATCTGGGAAAAACTGTTTTTT. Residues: CASSLSASGAIWEKLFF.

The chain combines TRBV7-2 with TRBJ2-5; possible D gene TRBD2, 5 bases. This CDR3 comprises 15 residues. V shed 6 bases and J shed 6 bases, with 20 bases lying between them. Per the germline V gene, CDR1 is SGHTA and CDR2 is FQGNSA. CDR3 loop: CASRHFRAGGKTQYF. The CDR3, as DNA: TGTGCCAGCAGACATTTTAGGGCAGGAGGAAAGACCCAGTACTTC.

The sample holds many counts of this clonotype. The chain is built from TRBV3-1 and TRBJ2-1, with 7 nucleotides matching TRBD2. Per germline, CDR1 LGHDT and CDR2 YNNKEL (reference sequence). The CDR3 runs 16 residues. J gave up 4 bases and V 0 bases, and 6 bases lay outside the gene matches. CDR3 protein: CASSQEASGGYNEQFF. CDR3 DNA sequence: TGTGCCAGCAGCCAAGAAGCTAGCGGAGGGTACAATGAGCAGTTCTTC.

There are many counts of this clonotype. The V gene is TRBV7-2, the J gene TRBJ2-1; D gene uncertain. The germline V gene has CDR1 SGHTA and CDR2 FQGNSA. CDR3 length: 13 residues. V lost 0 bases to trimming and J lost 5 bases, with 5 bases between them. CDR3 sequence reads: CASSLARNNEQFF. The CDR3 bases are TGTGCCAGCAGCTTAGCCAGAAACAATGAGCAGTTCTTC.

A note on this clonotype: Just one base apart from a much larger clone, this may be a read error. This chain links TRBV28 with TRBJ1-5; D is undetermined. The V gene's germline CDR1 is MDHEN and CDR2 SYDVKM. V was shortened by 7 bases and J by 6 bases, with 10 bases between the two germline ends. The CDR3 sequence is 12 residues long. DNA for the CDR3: TGTGCCAGCAAGGCCGAGAGTCAGCCCCAGCATTTT. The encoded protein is CASKAESQPQHF.

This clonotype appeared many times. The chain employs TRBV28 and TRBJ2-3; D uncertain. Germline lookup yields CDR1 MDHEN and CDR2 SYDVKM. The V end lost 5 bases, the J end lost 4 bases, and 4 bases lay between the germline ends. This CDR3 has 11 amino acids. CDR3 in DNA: TGTGCCAGCAGTGCCCCAGATACGCAGTATTTT. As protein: CASSAPDTQYF.

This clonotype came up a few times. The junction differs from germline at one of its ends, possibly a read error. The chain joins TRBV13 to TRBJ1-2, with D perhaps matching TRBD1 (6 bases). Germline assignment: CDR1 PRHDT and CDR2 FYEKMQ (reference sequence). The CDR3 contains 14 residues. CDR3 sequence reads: CASSLSSQGAGYTF. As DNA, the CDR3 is TGCGCCAGCAGCTTGTCCTCACAGGGAGCTGGCTACACCTTC.

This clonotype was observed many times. Written as DNA, the CDR3 is TGTGCCAGCAGCATCCAAGAGACCCAGTACTTC. It specifies CASSIQETQYF. The J gene is TRBJ2-5, the V gene TRBV5-5; D is unclear. Germline assignment: CDR1 SGHKS and CDR2 YYEKEE (reference sequence). The CDR3 runs 11 residues. Trimming cost V 4 bases and J 1 base, with 2 bases left between them.

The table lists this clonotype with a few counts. The CDR3 loop is CASSEGGFPGEKLFF. In DNA form, the CDR3 reads TGTGCCAGCAGTGAAGGGGGCTTCCCAGGTGAAAAACTGTTTTTT. The V call is TRBV25-1, the J call TRBJ1-4, with a weak D call TRBD1 (6 bases). V was shortened by 2 bases and J by 7 bases, with 14 bases between the two germline ends. Germline CDR1 and CDR2: MGHDK and SYGVNS. The CDR3 extends over 15 amino acids.

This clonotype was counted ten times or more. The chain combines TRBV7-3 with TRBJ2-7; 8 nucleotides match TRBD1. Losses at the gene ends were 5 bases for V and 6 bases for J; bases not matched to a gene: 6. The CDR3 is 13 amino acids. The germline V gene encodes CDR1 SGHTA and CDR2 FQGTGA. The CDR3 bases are TGTGCCAGCAGCCAGGACAGGGCTGGCGAGCAGTACTTC. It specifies CASSQDRAGEQYF.

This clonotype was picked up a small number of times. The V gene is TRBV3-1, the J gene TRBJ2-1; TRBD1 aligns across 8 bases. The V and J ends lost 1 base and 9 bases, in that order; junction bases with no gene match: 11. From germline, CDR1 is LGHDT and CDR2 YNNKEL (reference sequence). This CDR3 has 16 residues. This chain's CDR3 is CASSQGEVQGAREQFF. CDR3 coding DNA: TGTGCCAGCAGCCAAGGGGAGGTTCAGGGGGCTCGTGAGCAGTTCTTC.

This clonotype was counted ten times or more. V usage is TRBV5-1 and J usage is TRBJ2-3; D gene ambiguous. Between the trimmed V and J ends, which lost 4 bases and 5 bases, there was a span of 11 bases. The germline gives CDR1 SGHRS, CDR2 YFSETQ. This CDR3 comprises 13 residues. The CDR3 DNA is TGCGCCAGCAGCCCGGACGGAAGAGATACGCAGTATTTT. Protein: CASSPDGRDTQYF.

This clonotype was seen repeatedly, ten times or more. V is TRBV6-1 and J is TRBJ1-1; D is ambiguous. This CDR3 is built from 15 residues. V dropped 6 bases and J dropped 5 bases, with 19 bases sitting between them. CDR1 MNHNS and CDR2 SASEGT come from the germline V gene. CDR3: CASSQLSRRGTEAFF. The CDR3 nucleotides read TGTGCCAGCAGCCAACTTTCGCGGCGGGGTACTGAAGCTTTCTTT.

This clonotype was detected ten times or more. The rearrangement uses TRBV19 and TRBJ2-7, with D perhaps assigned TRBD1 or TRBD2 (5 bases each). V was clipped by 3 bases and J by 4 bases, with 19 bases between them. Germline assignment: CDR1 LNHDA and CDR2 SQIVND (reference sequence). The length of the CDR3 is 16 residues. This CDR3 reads CASSIPTGTQSYEQYF. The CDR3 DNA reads TGTGCCAGTAGTATCCCTACCGGGACCCAAAGTTACGAGCAGTACTTC.

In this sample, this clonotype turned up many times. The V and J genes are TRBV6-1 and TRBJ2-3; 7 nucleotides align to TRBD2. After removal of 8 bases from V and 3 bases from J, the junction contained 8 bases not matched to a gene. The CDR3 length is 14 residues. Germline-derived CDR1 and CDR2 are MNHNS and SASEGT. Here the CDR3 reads CASSRREWTDTQYF. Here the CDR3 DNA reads TGTGCCAGCTCAAGGCGGGAGTGGACAGATACGCAGTATTTT.

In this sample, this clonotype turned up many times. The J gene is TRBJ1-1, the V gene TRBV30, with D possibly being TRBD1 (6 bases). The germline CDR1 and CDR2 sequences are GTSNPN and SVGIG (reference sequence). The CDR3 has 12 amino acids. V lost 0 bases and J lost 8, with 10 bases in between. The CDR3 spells CAWSVSGTEAFF. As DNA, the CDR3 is TGTGCCTGGAGTGTTTCCGGGACAGAAGCTTTCTTT. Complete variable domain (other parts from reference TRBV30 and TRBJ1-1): SQTIHQWPATLVQPVGSPLSLECTVEGTSNPNLYWYRQAAGRGLQLLFYSVGIGQISSEVPQNLSASRPQDRQFILSSKKLLLSDSGFYLCAWSVSGTEAFFGQGTRLTVV.

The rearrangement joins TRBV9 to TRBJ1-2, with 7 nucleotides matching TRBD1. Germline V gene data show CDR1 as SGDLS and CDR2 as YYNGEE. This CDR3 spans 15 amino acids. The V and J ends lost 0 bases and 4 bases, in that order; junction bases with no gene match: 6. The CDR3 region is CASSVGQGPTYGYTF. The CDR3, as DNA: TGTGCCAGCAGCGTAGGACAGGGACCTACCTATGGCTACACCTTC.

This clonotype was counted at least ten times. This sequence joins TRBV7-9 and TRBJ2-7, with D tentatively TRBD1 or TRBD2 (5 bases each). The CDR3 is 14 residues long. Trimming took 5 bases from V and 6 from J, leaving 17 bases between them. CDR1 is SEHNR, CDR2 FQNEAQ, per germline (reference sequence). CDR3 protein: CASSLGQGALEQYF. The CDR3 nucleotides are TGTGCCAGCAGCCTGGGGCAGGGAGCTCTCGAGCAGTACTTC.

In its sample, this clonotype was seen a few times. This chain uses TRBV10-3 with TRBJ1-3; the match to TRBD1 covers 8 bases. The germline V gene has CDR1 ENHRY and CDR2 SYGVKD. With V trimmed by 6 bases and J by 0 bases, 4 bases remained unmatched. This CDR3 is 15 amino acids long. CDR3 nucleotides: TGTGCCATCAGGGACAGGGTCGACTCTGGAAACACCATATATTTT. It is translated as CAIRDRVDSGNTIYF.